The T cell receptor (beta chain) described here comes from a study of CD8+CD57+ T cells in acquired aplastic anemia. Whoever was chosen for sequencing had shown CD8+CD57+ cell expansion by flow cytometry. TCR beta VDJ and CDR3 profiling used genomic DNA as template. One entry per CDR3 protein, called by TCRdb with MiXCR from the reads. This table has hundreds of thousands of distinct CDR3 sequences, approximately 58% appearing once. V was pared by 8 bases and J by 3 bases, with 2 bases of the junction left unmatched. CDR3 length: 12 amino acids. Germline V gives CDR1 DFQATT, CDR2 SNEGSKA (reference sequence). This clonotype was picked up one time.

The V call is TRBV20-1, the J call TRBJ1-4, with 8 bases that match TRBD1. This clonotype originated in a human donor with aplastic anemia. The material sequenced was sorted CD4+, CD8+, or CD8+CD57+ T cells (not recorded which) from PBMCs. The CDR3 nucleotides are TGCAGTCCGGGACAGGCTAATGAAAAACTGTTTTTT. This sequence encodes CSPGQANEKLFF.